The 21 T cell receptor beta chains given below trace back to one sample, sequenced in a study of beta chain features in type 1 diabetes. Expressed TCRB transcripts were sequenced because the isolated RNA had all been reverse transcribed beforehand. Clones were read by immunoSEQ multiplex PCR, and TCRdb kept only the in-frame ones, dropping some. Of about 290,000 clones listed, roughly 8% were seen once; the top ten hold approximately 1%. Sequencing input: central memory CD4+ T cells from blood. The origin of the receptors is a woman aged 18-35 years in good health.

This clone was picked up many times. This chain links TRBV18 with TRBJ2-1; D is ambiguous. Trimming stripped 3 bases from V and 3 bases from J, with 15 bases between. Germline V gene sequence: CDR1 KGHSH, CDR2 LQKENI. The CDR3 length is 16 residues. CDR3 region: CASSPDNQPGYNEQFF. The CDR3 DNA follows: TGTGCCAGCTCACCGGATAACCAACCTGGCTACAATGAGCAGTTCTTC.

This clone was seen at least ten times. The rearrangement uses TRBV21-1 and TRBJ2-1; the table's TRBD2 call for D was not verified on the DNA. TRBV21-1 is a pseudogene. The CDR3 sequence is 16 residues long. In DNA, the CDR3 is TGTGCCAGCAGCAGCCCGAGACTAGCGTCCGACAATGAGCAGTTCTTC. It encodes CASSSPRLASDNEQFF.

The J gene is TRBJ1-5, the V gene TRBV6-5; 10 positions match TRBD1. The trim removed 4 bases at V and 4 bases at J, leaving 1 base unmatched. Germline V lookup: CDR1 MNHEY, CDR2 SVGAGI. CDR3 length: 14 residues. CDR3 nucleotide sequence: TGTGCCAGCAGTTGGACAGGGGGGAATCAGCCCCAGCATTTT. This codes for CASSWTGGNQPQHF.

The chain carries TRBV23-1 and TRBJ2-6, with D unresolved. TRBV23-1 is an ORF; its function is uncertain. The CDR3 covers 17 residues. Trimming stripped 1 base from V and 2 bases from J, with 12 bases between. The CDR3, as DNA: TGCGCCAGCAGTCAATGGGGTAGGGTCCCTGGGGCCAACGTCCTGACTTTC. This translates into CASSQWGRVPGANVLTF.

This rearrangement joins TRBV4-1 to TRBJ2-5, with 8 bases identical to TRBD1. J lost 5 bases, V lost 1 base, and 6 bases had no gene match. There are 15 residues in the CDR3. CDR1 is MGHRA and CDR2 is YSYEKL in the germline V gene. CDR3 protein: CASSQVGTGGETQYF. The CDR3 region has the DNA TGCGCCAGCAGCCAAGTGGGGACAGGAGGGGAGACCCAGTACTTC.

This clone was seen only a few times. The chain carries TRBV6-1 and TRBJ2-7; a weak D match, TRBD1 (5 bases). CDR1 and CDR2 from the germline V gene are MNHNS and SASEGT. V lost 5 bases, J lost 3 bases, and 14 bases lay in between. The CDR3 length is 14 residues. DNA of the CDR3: TGTGCCAGCAGTTTGTTGGGGCAAAACTACGAGCAGTACGTC. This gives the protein CASSLLGQNYEQYV.

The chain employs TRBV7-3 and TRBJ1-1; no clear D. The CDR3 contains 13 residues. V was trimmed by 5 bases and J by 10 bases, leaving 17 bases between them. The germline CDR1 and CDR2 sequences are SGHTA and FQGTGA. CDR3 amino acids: CASSPQRSTAAFF. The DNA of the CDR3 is TGTGCCAGCAGCCCCCAGAGGAGTACCGCAGCTTTCTTT.

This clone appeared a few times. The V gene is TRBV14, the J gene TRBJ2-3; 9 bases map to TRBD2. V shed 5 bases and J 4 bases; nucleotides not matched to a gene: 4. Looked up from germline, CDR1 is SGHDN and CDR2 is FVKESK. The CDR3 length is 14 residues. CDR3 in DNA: TGTGCCAGCAGCGTAGCGGGAGTTGCAGATACGCAGTATTTT. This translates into CASSVAGVADTQYF.

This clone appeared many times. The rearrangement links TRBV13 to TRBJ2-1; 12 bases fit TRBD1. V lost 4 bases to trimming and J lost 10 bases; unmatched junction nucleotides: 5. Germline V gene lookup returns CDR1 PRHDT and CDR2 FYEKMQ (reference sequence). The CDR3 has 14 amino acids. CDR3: CASSWGQGASEQFF. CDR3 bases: TGTGCCAGCAGCTGGGGACAGGGGGCAAGCGAGCAGTTCTTC.

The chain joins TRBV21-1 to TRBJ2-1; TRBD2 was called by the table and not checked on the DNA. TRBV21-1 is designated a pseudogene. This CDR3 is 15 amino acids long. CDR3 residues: CASSKRDGSSHEQFF. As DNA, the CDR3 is TGTGCCAGCAGCAAAAGGGACGGGAGTTCCCATGAGCAGTTCTTC.

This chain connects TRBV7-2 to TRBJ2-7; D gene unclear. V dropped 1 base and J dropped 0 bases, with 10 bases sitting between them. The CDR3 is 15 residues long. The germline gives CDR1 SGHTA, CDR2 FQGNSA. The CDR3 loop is CASSLGHTSSYEQYF. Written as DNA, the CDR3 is TGTGCCAGCAGCTTAGGGCATACGAGCTCCTACGAGCAGTACTTC.

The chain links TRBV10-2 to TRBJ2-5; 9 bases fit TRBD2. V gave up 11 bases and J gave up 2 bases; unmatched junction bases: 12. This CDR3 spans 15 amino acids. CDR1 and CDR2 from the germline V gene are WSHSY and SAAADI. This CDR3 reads CAAREAGGRQETQYF. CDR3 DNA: TGCGCCGCTAGGGAAGCGGGGGGCCGACAAGAGACCCAGTACTTC.

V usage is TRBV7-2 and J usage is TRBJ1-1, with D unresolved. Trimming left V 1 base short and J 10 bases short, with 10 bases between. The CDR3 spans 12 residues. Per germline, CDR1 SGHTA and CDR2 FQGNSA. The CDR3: CASSLDRTSAFF. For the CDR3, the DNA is TGTGCCAGCAGCTTAGATCGAACCTCAGCTTTCTTT.

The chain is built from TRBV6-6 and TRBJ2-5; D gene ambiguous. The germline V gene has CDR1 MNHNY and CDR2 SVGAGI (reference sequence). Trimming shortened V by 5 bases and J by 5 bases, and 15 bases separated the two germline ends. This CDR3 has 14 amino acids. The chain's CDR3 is CASSPPVGRETQYF. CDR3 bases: TGTGCCAGCAGTCCGCCGGTGGGTAGGGAGACCCAGTACTTC.

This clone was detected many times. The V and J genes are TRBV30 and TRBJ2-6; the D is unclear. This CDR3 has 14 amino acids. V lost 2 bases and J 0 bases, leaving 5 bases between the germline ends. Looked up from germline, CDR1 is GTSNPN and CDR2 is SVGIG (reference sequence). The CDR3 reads CAWSMDSGANVLTF. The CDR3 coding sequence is TGTGCCTGGAGTATGGACTCTGGGGCCAACGTCCTGACTTTC.

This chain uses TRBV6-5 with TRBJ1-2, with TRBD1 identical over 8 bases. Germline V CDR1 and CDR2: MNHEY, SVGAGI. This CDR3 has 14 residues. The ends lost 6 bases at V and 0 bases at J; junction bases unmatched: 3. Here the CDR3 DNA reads TGTGCCAGCAGGCAACAGGGGGCTAACTATGGCTACACCTTC. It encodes CASRQQGANYGYTF.

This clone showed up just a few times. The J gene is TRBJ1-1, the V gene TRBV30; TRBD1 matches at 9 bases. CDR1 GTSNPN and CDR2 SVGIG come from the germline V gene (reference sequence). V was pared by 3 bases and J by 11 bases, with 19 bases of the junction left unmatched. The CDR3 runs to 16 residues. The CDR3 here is CAWSPPGTGNSFRAFF. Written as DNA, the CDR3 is TGTGCCTGGAGCCCCCCCGGGACAGGGAACTCGTTTAGGGCTTTCTTT.

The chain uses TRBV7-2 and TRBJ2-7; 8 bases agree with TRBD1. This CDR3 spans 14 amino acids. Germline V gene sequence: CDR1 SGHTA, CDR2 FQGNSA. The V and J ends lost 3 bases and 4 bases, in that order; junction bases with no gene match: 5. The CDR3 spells CASSLAQGDYEQYF. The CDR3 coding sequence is TGTGCCAGCAGCTTGGCACAGGGGGATTACGAGCAGTACTTC.

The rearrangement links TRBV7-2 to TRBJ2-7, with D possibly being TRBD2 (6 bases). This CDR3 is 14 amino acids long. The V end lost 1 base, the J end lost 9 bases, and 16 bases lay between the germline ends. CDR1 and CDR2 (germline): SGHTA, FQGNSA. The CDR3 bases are TGTGCCAGCAGCTTAGGAGCGGACACCGGGGGGCAGTACTTC. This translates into CASSLGADTGGQYF.

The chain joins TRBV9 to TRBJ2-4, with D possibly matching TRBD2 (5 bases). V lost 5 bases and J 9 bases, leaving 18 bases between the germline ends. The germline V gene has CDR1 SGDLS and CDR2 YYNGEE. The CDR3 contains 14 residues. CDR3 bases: TGTGCCAGCAGTCGGGGATCGTTGACTGGCATTCAGTACTTC. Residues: CASSRGSLTGIQYF.

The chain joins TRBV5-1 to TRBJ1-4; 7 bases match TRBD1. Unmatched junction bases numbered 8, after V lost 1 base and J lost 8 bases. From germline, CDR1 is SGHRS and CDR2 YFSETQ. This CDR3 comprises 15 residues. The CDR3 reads CASSLKGTEGEKLFF. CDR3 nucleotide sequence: TGCGCCAGCAGCTTGAAGGGGACAGAGGGCGAAAAACTGTTTTTT.